Below, 24 T cell receptor beta chains from the same sample are listed, as sequenced in a study of OX40 agonist ivuxolimab in advanced cancers. Library preparation was by the immunoSEQ multiplex PCR assay. TCRdb re-hosts the immuneACCESS table, in-frame sequences only. Its copies lack some clones; in the studies checked, an unresolved V gene accounts for under half of them, and the cause for the rest is not known. This sample has under 90,000 clones in its table, and about 83% of those were observed once. The ten largest clones take up about 1.5% of the sample. The sequencing used CD4+ or CD8+ T cells sorted from blood, collected in a trial of the OX40 agonist ivuxolimab. The receptors were gathered from an adult with an advanced solid tumor such as melanoma, head and neck, liver or kidney cancer.

This clone was detected many times. The chain has TRBV27 and TRBJ2-7, with 11 bases matching TRBD2. V was pared by 1 base and J by 3 bases, with 11 bases of the junction left unmatched. The CDR3 loop spans 18 amino acids. The V gene's germline CDR1 is MNHEY and CDR2 SMNVEV (reference sequence). DNA of the CDR3: TGTGCCAGCAGTTTATACGCCCCACTAGCGGGGGCGAACTACGAGCAGTACTTC. This codes for CASSLYAPLAGANYEQYF.

This chain joins TRBV7-9 and TRBJ2-2; D unclear. Deletions cut 5 bases from V and 4 bases from J, with 8 bases between. CDR3 length equals 13 residues. Germline values: CDR1 SEHNR, CDR2 FQNEAQ (reference sequence). CDR3: CASSNRGTGELFF. DNA of the CDR3: TGTGCCAGCAGCAATCGTGGCACCGGGGAGCTGTTTTTT.

This clone was counted between two and nine times. The chain is built from TRBV13 and TRBJ2-2; no definite D call. Trimming removed 1 base at V and 4 bases at J, with 13 bases between. CDR1 and CDR2 from the germline V gene are PRHDT and FYEKMQ (reference sequence). CDR3 length equals 16 residues. The CDR3 DNA reads TGTGCCAGCAGCTTAGACAGCTTAACTATCACCGGGGAGCTGTTTTTT. It translates to CASSLDSLTITGELFF.

The V call is TRBV5-6, the J call TRBJ1-3; D might be TRBD1 (5 bases). Trimming took 9 bases from V and 1 from J, leaving 11 bases between them. Germline CDR1 and CDR2: SGHDT and YYEEEE. The CDR3 extends over 13 amino acids. The CDR3, as DNA: TGTGCCACCGGGGGGGTTTCTGGAAACACCATATATTTT. Translation: CATGGVSGNTIYF.

The V and J genes are TRBV7-2 and TRBJ1-5; D perhaps matches TRBD1 (6 bases). V was shortened by 5 bases and J by 1 base, with 9 bases between the two germline ends. This CDR3 has 14 residues. CDR1 and CDR2 from the germline V gene are SGHTA and FQGNSA. The CDR3 nucleotides are TGTGCCAGCAGCCAAACAGGGAGCAATCAGCCCCAGCATTTT. Residues: CASSQTGSNQPQHF.

The genes are TRBV14 and TRBJ1-1; perhaps TRBD1 as D (6 bases). V shed 0 bases and J shed 6 bases, with 14 bases lying between them. This CDR3 has 15 amino acids. The germline V gene encodes CDR1 SGHDN and CDR2 FVKESK. The CDR3 loop reads CASSQETGQRSEAFF. CDR3 nucleotide sequence: TGTGCCAGCAGCCAAGAAACAGGACAGCGCTCTGAAGCTTTCTTT.

The V call is TRBV18, the J call TRBJ2-1; D gene unclear. Trimming removed 0 bases from V and 0 bases from J, with 6 bases in between. The CDR3 is 15 amino acids. The V gene's germline CDR1 is KGHSH and CDR2 LQKENI. The chain's CDR3 is CASSPPAYSYNEQFF. CDR3 nucleotides: TGTGCCAGCTCACCACCGGCGTACTCCTACAATGAGCAGTTCTTC.

The chain joins TRBV19 to TRBJ1-1, with a possible D match to TRBD1 (6 bases). The CDR3 extends over 13 amino acids. V was pared by 3 bases and J by 9 bases, with 14 bases between. Germline V gives CDR1 LNHDA, CDR2 SQIVND (reference sequence). The CDR3 sequence is CASSMVTGGKAFF. CDR3 DNA sequence: TGTGCCAGTAGTATGGTGACAGGCGGAAAAGCTTTCTTT.

This clone was seen only a few times. The rearrangement joins TRBV6-5 to TRBJ2-2, with D tentatively TRBD2 (6 bases). The CDR3 is 16 residues long. V lost 2 bases, J lost 1 base, and 11 bases lay in between. The V gene's germline CDR1 is MNHEY and CDR2 SVGAGI. CDR3 sequence reads: CASSYTGTLNTGELFF. CDR3 sequence (DNA): TGTGCCAGCAGTTACACCGGGACTCTGAACACCGGGGAGCTGTTTTTT.

The chain has TRBV6-5 and TRBJ2-5; TRBD1 aligns across 10 bases. The junction had 6 bases not matched to a gene; V was cut back by 6 bases and J by 5 bases. Per germline, CDR1 MNHEY and CDR2 SVGAGI. The CDR3 length is 14 residues. The CDR3: CASSGTGAIETQYF. The CDR3 region has the DNA TGTGCCAGCAGCGGGACAGGGGCGATCGAGACCCAGTACTTC.

The chain joins TRBV11-2 to TRBJ2-3; no clear D gene. This CDR3 spans 15 amino acids. V was shortened by 6 bases and J by 1 base, with 14 bases between the two germline ends. Germline CDR1 SGHAT, CDR2 FQNNGV. The CDR3 region is CASRHGQDGTDTQYF. CDR3 DNA: TGTGCCAGCAGGCATGGCCAGGACGGCACAGATACGCAGTATTTT.

This chain connects TRBV28 to TRBJ2-7, with D perhaps being TRBD1 or TRBD2 (5 bases each). Trimming removed 2 bases at V and 2 bases at J, with 10 bases between. The germline gives CDR1 MDHEN, CDR2 SYDVKM. The CDR3 length is 14 residues. As DNA, the CDR3 is TGTGCCAGCAGTTTACCCCGGGACCCCTACGAGCAGTACTTC. This sequence encodes CASSLPRDPYEQYF.

V gene TRBV6-5 combines with J gene TRBJ2-4; 8 bases are shared with TRBD1. V dropped 4 bases and J dropped 7; count of bases not matched to a gene: 3. CDR1 is MNHEY and CDR2 is SVGAGI in the germline V gene. This CDR3 comprises 13 residues. The CDR3 region is CASSSDRGNIQYF. The DNA for the CDR3 is TGTGCCAGCAGTTCCGACAGGGGTAACATTCAGTACTTC.

The chain joins TRBV20-1 to TRBJ2-3; no clear D gene. V lost 5 bases to trimming and J lost 10 bases, with 10 bases between them. The CDR3 sequence is 10 residues long. Germline values: CDR1 DFQATT, CDR2 SNEGSKA (reference sequence). The chain's CDR3 is CSARTPAQYF. For the CDR3, the DNA is TGCAGTGCTCGGACCCCTGCGCAGTATTTT.

The chain combines TRBV30 with TRBJ2-5; D possibly corresponds to TRBD2 (7 bases). V dropped 3 bases and J dropped 1 base, with 9 bases sitting between them. The CDR3 has 13 amino acids. In germline, CDR1 is GTSNPN, CDR2 SVGIG (reference sequence). CDR3 sequence (DNA): TGTGCCTGGAGGCGGGGGCCCCAAGAGACCCAGTACTTC. As protein: CAWRRGPQETQYF.

The DNA for the CDR3 is TGTGCCAGCAGTTTAGGGGGAATTCTTAACTATGGCTACACCTTC. Its protein product is CASSLGGILNYGYTF. The gene calls are TRBV28 and TRBJ1-2; weak D call: TRBD1 (5 bases). Trimming stripped 2 bases from V and 1 base from J, with 11 bases between. CDR1 and CDR2 from the germline V gene are MDHEN and SYDVKM. This CDR3 has 15 amino acids.

V and J are TRBV5-1 and TRBJ2-3; a weak D match, TRBD1 (7 bases). The germline CDR1 and CDR2 sequences are SGHRS and YFSETQ. V lost 1 base and J 2 bases, leaving 14 bases between the germline ends. The CDR3 runs 16 residues. The DNA for the CDR3 is TGCGCCAGCAGCTTGCGAGACAGGGAGGACACAGATACGCAGTATTTT. This gives the protein CASSLRDREDTDTQYF.

The J gene is TRBJ1-1, the V gene TRBV27, with 8 bases aligning to TRBD1. Germline values: CDR1 MNHEY, CDR2 SMNVEV (reference sequence). The CDR3 length is 17 residues. V lost 5 bases, J lost 5 bases, and 16 bases stayed unmatched. The CDR3 DNA sequence: TGTGCCAGCAGTCCGCGTGGCAGGGGGCTGGTTGAGACTGAAGCTTTCTTT. This gives the protein CASSPRGRGLVETEAFF.

This chain joins TRBV29-1 and TRBJ2-3, with 10 nucleotides matching TRBD2. Looked up from germline, CDR1 is SQVTM and CDR2 is ANQGSEA. J gave up 3 bases and V 6 bases, and 6 bases lay outside the gene matches. The CDR3 is 14 amino acids. The CDR3 nucleotides are TGCAGCGTCCCACTAGCGGGGCCGACAGATACGCAGTATTTT. This gives the protein CSVPLAGPTDTQYF.

The chain employs TRBV12-5 and TRBJ2-3; D gene unclear. Germline CDR1 and CDR2: LGHNT and FRNRAP. V was shortened by 1 base and J by 2 bases, with 25 bases between the two germline ends. CDR3 size: 20 residues. CDR3 residues: CASGLDSLIPGRMITDTQYF. CDR3 bases: TGTGCTAGTGGTTTGGATTCTCTGATACCCGGGCGGATGATCACAGATACGCAGTATTTT.

J is TRBJ1-1 and V is TRBV2; maybe TRBD1 (5 bases). Germline V CDR1 and CDR2: SNHLY, FYNNEI. V gave up 8 bases and J gave up 5 bases, with 24 bases separating them. The CDR3 loop spans 16 amino acids. The CDR3 is CASSRHPREGETEAFF. CDR3 nucleotide sequence: TGTGCCAGCTCCAGGCATCCCAGGGAGGGAGAAACTGAAGCTTTCTTT.

The chain employs TRBV6-6 and TRBJ1-1, with D uncertain. The V and J ends lost 0 bases and 7 bases respectively, with 6 bases between them. The germline V gene encodes CDR1 MNHNY and CDR2 SVGAGI (reference sequence). The CDR3 is made up of 12 amino acids. The chain's CDR3 is CASSYSNLEAFF. CDR3 DNA: TGTGCCAGCAGTTACTCGAACCTTGAAGCTTTCTTT.

V is TRBV2 and J is TRBJ2-7, with D tentatively TRBD2 (5 bases). This CDR3 is 16 amino acids long. The germline CDR1 and CDR2 sequences are SNHLY and FYNNEI. V was shortened by 4 bases and J by 0 bases, with 16 bases between the two germline ends. Here the CDR3 reads CASSGASRGSSYEQYF. CDR3 nucleotides: TGTGCCAGCAGTGGGGCTAGTCGGGGTAGCTCCTACGAGCAGTACTTC.

This chain connects TRBV6-1 to TRBJ2-3; 11 bases align to TRBD2. After removal of 1 base from V and 2 bases from J, the junction contained 2 bases not matched to a gene. Looked up from germline, CDR1 is MNHNS and CDR2 is SASEGT. The CDR3 runs to 16 residues. The CDR3 nucleotides read TGTGCCAGCAGTGAAGGACTAGCGGGAATCACAGATACGCAGTATTTT. The encoded protein is CASSEGLAGITDTQYF.